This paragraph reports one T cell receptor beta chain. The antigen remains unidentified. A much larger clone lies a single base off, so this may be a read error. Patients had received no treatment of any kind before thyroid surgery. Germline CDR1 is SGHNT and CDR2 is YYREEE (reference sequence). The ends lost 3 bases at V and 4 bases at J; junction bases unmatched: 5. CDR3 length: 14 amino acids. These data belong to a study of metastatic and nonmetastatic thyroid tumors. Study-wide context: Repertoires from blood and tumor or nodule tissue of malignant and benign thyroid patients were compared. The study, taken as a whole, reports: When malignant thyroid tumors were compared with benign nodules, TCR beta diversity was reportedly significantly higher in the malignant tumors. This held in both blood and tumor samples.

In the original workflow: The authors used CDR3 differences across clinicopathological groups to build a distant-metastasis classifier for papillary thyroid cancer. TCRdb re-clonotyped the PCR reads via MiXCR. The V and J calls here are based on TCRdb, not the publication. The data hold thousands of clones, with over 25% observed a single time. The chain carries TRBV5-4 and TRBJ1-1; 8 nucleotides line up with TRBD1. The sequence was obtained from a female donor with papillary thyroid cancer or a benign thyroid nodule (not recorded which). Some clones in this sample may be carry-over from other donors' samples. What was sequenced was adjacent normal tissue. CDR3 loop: CASSSTDRVTEAFF. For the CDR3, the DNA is TGTGCCAGCAGCTCGACGGACAGGGTCACTGAAGCTTTCTTT.